This TCR beta chain was sequenced in a study of CXCR3-negative and CXCR3-positive naive CD8 T cells. In germline, CDR1 is SGHTA, CDR2 FQGNSA. The CDR3 totals 15 residues. cDNA libraries for TRB were generated by 5' RACE incorporating UMI labels. TCRdb re-called the 5' RACE reads and shows each CDR3 protein once, DNA omitted. There are 45,000 or so distinct CDR3 sequences in the sample, with roughly 10% held by the top ten. The sequenced sample was memory CD8+ T cells from blood. The chain carries TRBV7-2 and TRBJ1-1; TCRdb's assignment of TRBD1 cannot be checked, as there is no DNA. The receptor comes from a human donor in good health. Some clones in this sample may be carry-over from other donors' samples. The CDR3 reads CASSNQDRINTEAFF.